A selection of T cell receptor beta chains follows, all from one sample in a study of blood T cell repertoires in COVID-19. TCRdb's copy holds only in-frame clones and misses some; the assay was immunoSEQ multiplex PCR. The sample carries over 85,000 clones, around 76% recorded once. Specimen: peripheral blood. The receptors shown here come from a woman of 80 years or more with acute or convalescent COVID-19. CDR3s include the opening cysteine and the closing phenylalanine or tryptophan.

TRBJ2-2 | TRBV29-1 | CSVRSYTGELFF
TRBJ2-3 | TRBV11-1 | CASSLDQSSTDTQYF
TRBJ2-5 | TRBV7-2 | CASSFDRLETQYF
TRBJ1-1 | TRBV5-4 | CASSLQGANTEAFF
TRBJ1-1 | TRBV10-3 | CAAGQPRTEAFF
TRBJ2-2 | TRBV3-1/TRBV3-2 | CASSLQDLGELFF
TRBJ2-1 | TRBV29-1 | CAYGGFDEQFF
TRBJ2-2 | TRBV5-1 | CASSFGGGTGELFF
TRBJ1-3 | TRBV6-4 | CASSDQSGSHGNTIYF
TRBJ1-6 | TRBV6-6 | CASRKQGNNSPLHF
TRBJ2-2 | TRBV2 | CASTPEGLTGELFF
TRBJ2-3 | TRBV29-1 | CSVTVTSTDTQYF
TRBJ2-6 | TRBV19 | CASHEGVEANVLTF
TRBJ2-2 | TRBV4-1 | CASSPGLAANTGELFF
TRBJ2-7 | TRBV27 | CASSPRTGSPWDEQYF